The 21 T cell receptor beta chains listed next were all sequenced from one sample in a study of T cell clonality in common variable immunodeficiency. The data were produced by immunoSEQ multiplex PCR, yet TCRdb's version contains in-frame clones alone and is incomplete. Singletons are absent from the sample, which has some 32,000 clones. Sequencing was performed on peripheral blood mononuclear cells. The receptors were sampled from a person between 18 and 69 years old in good health.

This clone turned up a few times. From the germline J gene comes the end of the CDR3, since the read stops 3 residues before it. The chain has TRBV30 and TRBJ2-3; D remains ambiguous. The CDR3 runs to 14 residues. CDR1 and CDR2 from the germline V gene are GTSNPN and SVGIG (reference sequence). The CDR3 DNA, read in part, is TGTGCCTGGATATCGTACTTGGTCCAAGAGACG. Its translation is CAWISYLVQET. The CDR3 as a whole reads CAWISYLVQETQYF. The full variable domain, rest sourced from reference TRBV30 and TRBJ2-3, is SQTIHQWPATLVQPVGSPLSLECTVEGTSNPNLYWYRQAAGRGLQLLFYSVGIGQISSEVPQNLSASRPQDRQFILSSKKLLLSDSGFYLCAWISYLVQETQYFGPGTRLTVL.

There are many counts of this clone. The read falls 3 residues short of the CDR3 end, and the missing part is taken from the germline J gene. J is TRBJ2-3 and V is TRBV6-2 or TRBV6-3; D ambiguous. V lost 0 bases, J lost 3 bases, and 7 bases lay in between. CDR1 MNHEY and CDR2 SVGEGT come from the germline V gene. The CDR3 runs 14 residues. CDR3 DNA (partial): TGTGCCAGCAGTTACTCGAGGTCGACAGATACG. Protein: CASSYSRSTDT. The CDR3 in full is CASSYSRSTDTQYF.

Notes on this clone: The DNA ends 3 residues before the CDR3 does, and the rest of the CDR3 is filled in from the germline J gene. The chain couples TRBV5-1 to TRBJ2-5; 8 bases agree with TRBD2. V gave up 4 bases and J gave up 5 bases; unmatched junction bases: 16. The CDR3 length is 17 residues. CDR1 and CDR2 from the germline V gene are SGHRS and YFSETQ. The CDR3 loop reads CASSPRAGASQGETQYF. CDR3 bases read: TGCGCCAGCAGCCCCCGAGCGGGGGCCTCCCAGGGGGAGACC.

The table lists this clone with many counts. The missing CDR3 end, 3 residues past where the read stops, is filled in from the germline J gene. The J gene is TRBJ1-1, the V gene TRBV20-1, with unresolved D. V was shortened by 4 bases and J by 6 bases, with 12 bases between the two germline ends. Germline V CDR1 and CDR2: DFQATT, SNEGSKA (reference sequence). CDR3 size: 12 residues. This CDR3 reads CSANLQDSEAFF. The CDR3 bases that were read are TGCAGTGCTAATCTCCAGGACTCTGAA.

This clone was detected ten times or more. The missing CDR3 end, 3 residues past where the read stops, is filled in from the germline J gene. The J gene is TRBJ2-5, the V gene TRBV30; possibly TRBD1 for D (5 bases). The ends were cut back, 2 bases at V and 4 bases at J, with 5 bases in the middle. The CDR3 covers 11 residues. Germline values: CDR1 GTSNPN, CDR2 SVGIG (reference sequence). This CDR3 reads CAWSRGETQYF. Incomplete CDR3 DNA: TGTGCCTGGAGTAGGGGAGAGACC.

This clone has at least ten counts. The read terminates 3 residues ahead of where the CDR3 ends, so the germline J gene completes it. V and J are TRBV2 and TRBJ1-2; TRBD1 is a possible D gene (5 bases). Trimming stripped 7 bases from V and 3 bases from J, with 6 bases between. Germline loops: CDR1 SNHLY, CDR2 FYNNEI. The CDR3 contains 11 residues. The CDR3 bases that were read are TGTGCCAGCACAGGGTACTATGGC. This translates into CASTGYYG. The CDR3 as a whole reads CASTGYYGYTF.

On this clone: Read data end 3 residues before the CDR3 end; the end is taken from the germline J gene. The chain recombines TRBV18 with TRBJ1-3, with D unclear. Germline V gene sequence: CDR1 KGHSH, CDR2 LQKENI. This CDR3 contains 16 residues. Between the trimmed V and J ends, which lost 3 bases and 0 bases, there was a span of 12 bases. The CDR3 loop is CASSPAAPTSGNTIYF. Partial CDR3 DNA: TGTGCCAGCTCACCGGCGGCCCCGACCTCTGGAAACACC. The full variable domain, completed using reference TRBV18 and TRBJ1-3, is NAGVMQNPRHLVRRRGQEARLRCSPMKGHSHVYWYRQLPEEGLKFMVYLQKENIIDESGMPKERFSAEFPKEGPSILRIQQVVRGDSAAYFCASSPAAPTSGNTIYFGEGSWLTVV.

This clone has just a few counts. The junction departs from germline at one end; a sequencing error may be responsible. The read terminates 3 residues ahead of where the CDR3 ends, so the germline J gene completes it. The sample carries other DNA sequences with the same CDR3. The chain couples TRBV20-1 to TRBJ1-3; TRBD1 might be the D (6 bases). The CDR3 sequence is 15 residues long. Per germline, CDR1 DFQATT and CDR2 SNEGSKA (reference sequence). The part of the CDR3 DNA that was read is TGCAGTGCCAAGAAGTTAGGGGGGGCTGGAAACACT. This gives the protein CSAKKLGGAGNT. In full, the CDR3 reads CSAKKLGGAGNTIYF.

This clone is labeled medium-sized (0.01 to 0.1%). The read stops 3 residues short of the end of the CDR3; the missing end is completed from the germline J gene. The J gene is TRBJ2-5, the V gene TRBV20-1; the D gene is possibly TRBD1 (6 bases). Trimming shortened V by 0 bases and J by 4 bases, and 12 bases separated the two germline ends. Germline V gene sequence: CDR1 DFQATT, CDR2 SNEGSKA (reference sequence). The CDR3 contains 14 residues. The part of the CDR3 DNA that was read is TGCAGTGCTAGAGATTGGCGACAGGTAGAGACC. Protein product: CSARDWRQVET. The whole CDR3 sequence is CSARDWRQVETQYF.

Details on this clone: Being one base from a much bigger clone, this may be a read error. The read finishes 3 residues shy of the CDR3 end, and the germline J gene is used to complete it. The J gene is TRBJ2-5, the V gene TRBV7-3, with D possibly matching TRBD1 (6 bases). CDR3 size: 14 residues. Per the germline V gene, CDR1 is SGHTA and CDR2 is FQGTGA. The chain's CDR3 is CASSQGSTSDTQYF. CDR3 DNA (partial): TGTGCCAGCAGCCAGGGGTCTACCTCAGATACC.

This clone showed up many times. The CDR3 end falls 3 residues outside the read, so it is completed with the germline J gene. V usage is TRBV14 and J usage is TRBJ2-3, with 7 bases identical to TRBD2. The CDR3 spans 16 residues. With V trimmed by 0 bases and J by 4 bases, 7 bases remained unmatched. CDR1 is SGHDN, CDR2 FVKESK, per germline. CDR3 residues: CASSQDRGSRSDTQYF. The CDR3 bases that were read are TGTGCCAGCAGCCAAGATCGCGGGAGTCGGTCAGATACG.

The table lists this clone with many counts. The observed sequence ends 3 residues before the CDR3 terminus, with the missing tail filled in from the germline J gene. V gene TRBV7-9 combines with J gene TRBJ1-4, with 10 bases lining up with TRBD1. V lost 5 bases to trimming and J lost 7 bases; unmatched junction nucleotides: 7. This CDR3 has 15 amino acids. Germline V lookup: CDR1 SEHNR, CDR2 FQNEAQ (reference sequence). CDR3 bases read: TGTGCCAGCAGCCGTACGGGGACAGGGGTTGAAAAA. Residues: CASSRTGTGVEK. The entire CDR3 sequence reads CASSRTGTGVEKLFF.

This clone was seen repeatedly, ten times or more. Sequencing ends 3 residues short of the CDR3 end; the germline J gene provides the rest. The chain links TRBV2 to TRBJ2-5, with unresolved D. The length of the CDR3 is 13 residues. V was clipped by 7 bases and J by 5 bases, with 14 bases between them. Germline CDR1 SNHLY, CDR2 FYNNEI. CDR3 amino acids: CASTNLGWETQYF. The DNA read from the CDR3 is TGTGCCAGCACTAATTTGGGCTGGGAGACC. The whole variable domain, remainder taken from reference TRBV2 and TRBJ2-5, is EPEVTQTPSHQVTQMGQEVILRCVPISNHLYFYWYRQILGQKVEFLVSFYNNEISEKSEIFDDQFSVERPDGSNFTLKIRSTKLEDSAMYFCASTNLGWETQYFGPGTRLLVL.

This clone came up many times. The sequenced fragment ends 3 residues before the CDR3 boundary, so the rest is inferred from the germline J gene. J is TRBJ2-2 and V is TRBV20-1, with 8 bases aligning to TRBD2. The CDR3 has 15 amino acids. Unmatched junction bases numbered 7, after V lost 4 bases and J lost 3 bases. CDR1 is DFQATT and CDR2 is SNEGSKA in the germline V gene (reference sequence). The CDR3 DNA, read in part, is TGCAGTGCTACCACCGGGACTAGTCACACCGGGGAG. Amino acid sequence: CSATTGTSHTGE. The whole CDR3 sequence reads CSATTGTSHTGELFF.

This clone has a count of ten or more. The CDR3 goes on 3 residues after the read ends, and that part is filled in from the germline J gene. This chain uses TRBV19 with TRBJ1-2, with D perhaps TRBD1 (6 bases). Trimming took off 4 bases at V and 2 bases at J, with 11 bases between the two ends. Germline V gene sequence: CDR1 LNHDA, CDR2 SQIVND (reference sequence). The CDR3 is 14 residues long. The CDR3 spells CASSKAGANYGYTF. The DNA read from the CDR3 is TGTGCCAGTAGTAAGGCAGGGGCAAACTATGGC.

This clone has ten or more counts. Read data end 3 residues before the CDR3 end; the end is taken from the germline J gene. This chain links TRBV7-9 with TRBJ2-2, with 8 bases aligning to TRBD2. CDR3 length: 15 residues. V dropped 5 bases and J dropped 3; count of bases not matched to a gene: 5. CDR1 is SEHNR and CDR2 is FQNEAQ in the germline V gene (reference sequence). The sequenced part of the CDR3 DNA is TGTGCCAGCAGCCCAGCGGGGGCTTACACCGGGGAG. It yields the protein CASSPAGAYTGE. The full CDR3 protein is CASSPAGAYTGELFF.

In this sample, this clone turned up many times. The read ends 3 residues shy of where the CDR3 ends; the end is completed using the germline J gene. The chain joins TRBV29-1 to TRBJ2-2; D might be TRBD1 (8 bases). The CDR3 covers 13 residues. Germline lookup yields CDR1 SQVTM and CDR2 ANQGSEA. The CDR3 DNA, read in part, is TGCAGCGCCGGACAGGGCGGGGGAGAAAAG. Protein sequence: CSAGQGGGEK. From start to end, the CDR3 is CSAGQGGGEKLFF.

This clone was detected ten times or more. Sequencing ends 3 residues short of the CDR3 end; the germline J gene provides the rest. This rearrangement joins TRBV30 to TRBJ1-5, with 8 positions matching TRBD1. CDR1 and CDR2 (germline): GTSNPN, SVGIG (reference sequence). V shed 6 bases and J 6 bases; nucleotides not matched to a gene: 19. There are 17 residues in the CDR3. The covered CDR3 bases are TGTGCCTGTCAAACGAGTGGGACAGGTATGGTGGTTCAGCCC. Amino acid sequence: CACQTSGTGMVVQP. The full CDR3 protein is CACQTSGTGMVVQPQHF.

This clone was observed a handful of times. The DNA ends 3 residues before the CDR3 does, and the rest of the CDR3 is filled in from the germline J gene. This rearrangement joins TRBV5-1 to TRBJ2-3, with D tentatively TRBD1 (6 bases). The CDR3 length is 17 residues. V lost 0 bases, J lost 6 bases, and 20 bases lay in between. Looked up from germline, CDR1 is SGHRS and CDR2 is YFSETQ. CDR3 bases read: TGCGCCAGCAGCTTGGCCCGTCAGGGGCGGATAATGGATACG. Protein sequence: CASSLARQGRIMDT. The whole CDR3 protein reads CASSLARQGRIMDTQYF.

For this clone: Read data end 3 residues before the CDR3 end; the end is taken from the germline J gene. This chain joins TRBV5-1 and TRBJ2-7, with D unclear. V was shortened by 0 bases and J by 2 bases, with 9 bases between the two germline ends. CDR3 length: 14 residues. Germline loops: CDR1 SGHRS, CDR2 YFSETQ. CDR3 DNA (partial): TGCGCCAGCAGCTTGGGAGGCCGCCCCTACGAG. It is translated as CASSLGGRPYE. The complete CDR3 reads CASSLGGRPYEQYF.

This clone was detected many times. The CDR3 is cut off 3 residues early in the read; its end comes from the germline J gene. This sequence joins TRBV20-1 and TRBJ2-7; 11 nucleotides align to TRBD2. The J segment lost 4 bases and the V segment lost 1 base, leaving 3 bases of the junction unmatched. Looked up from germline, CDR1 is DFQATT and CDR2 is SNEGSKA (reference sequence). This CDR3 comprises 14 residues. CDR3 sequence: CSARGSSGRYEQYF. The CDR3 DNA, read in part, is TGCAGTGCTAGAGGTTCTAGCGGGAGGTACGAG.